Only a few counts were recorded for the clone carrying this T cell receptor (beta chain). TCRdb reprocessed the 5' RACE reads via MiXCR and lists one record per CDR3 protein. The sample has around 300,000 distinct CDR3 sequences, about 4.5% seen once. The record originates from a study of T cells after yellow fever vaccination. Germline V CDR1 and CDR2: MNHEY, SMNVEV (reference sequence). The CDR3 has 14 residues. V was clipped by 1 base and J by 2 bases, with 8 bases between them. This specimen consisted of PBMCs, obtained 15 days after the yellow fever booster vaccination. The genes are TRBV27 and TRBJ1-1; perhaps TRBD1 as D (5 bases). The sequence derives from a man between 18 and 29 years old who received the YFV17D yellow fever vaccine. The CDR3 coding sequence is TGTGCCAGCAGTTTATTCAGGGATAACACTGAAGCTTTCTTT. Translating gives CASSLFRDNTEAFF.